The next 6 T cell receptor beta chains were all read from a single sample in a study of identical twins. TCRdb re-called the 5' RACE reads through MiXCR, storing one row per CDR3 protein. The sample lists a few hundred thousand distinct CDR3 sequences, about 8% occurring once. This sample also appeared in a second study, on yellow fever vaccine responses in identical twins.

The specimen sequenced was CD8+ T cells sorted from blood. Source of these receptors: a woman between 18 and 30 years old in good health.

This clonotype was seen a few times. This chain joins TRBV15 and TRBJ2-3; a possible D gene is TRBD2 (6 bases). This CDR3 is 14 amino acids long. Germline assignment: CDR1 LNHNV and CDR2 YYDKDF (reference sequence). The V end lost 0 bases, the J end lost 5 bases, and 9 bases lay between the germline ends. This CDR3 reads CATSRDRRGDTQYF. The CDR3 DNA reads TGTGCCACCAGCAGAGATAGGCGGGGAGATACGCAGTATTTT.

The table lists this clonotype with many counts. The gene calls are TRBV10-3 and TRBJ2-3, with 10 nucleotides matching TRBD1. The ends lost 2 bases at V and 6 bases at J; junction bases unmatched: 11. Germline CDR1 is ENHRY and CDR2 is SYGVKD. The CDR3 is made up of 17 amino acids. DNA of the CDR3: TGTGCCATCAGTGAGGTTGTCGAGACAGGGGGCGTTGATACGCAGTATTTT. The encoded protein is CAISEVVETGGVDTQYF.

This clonotype has just a few counts. The gene calls are TRBV4-3 and TRBJ2-1; D might be TRBD2 (5 bases). Trimming shortened V by 1 base and J by 4 bases, and 8 bases separated the two germline ends. From germline, CDR1 is LGHNA and CDR2 YSLEER. The CDR3 extends over 14 amino acids. Here the CDR3 reads CASSQAVAYNEQFF. The DNA of the CDR3 is TGCGCCAGCAGCCAAGCGGTAGCGTACAATGAGCAGTTCTTC.

Ten or more counts support this clonotype. The chain uses TRBV7-9 and TRBJ2-7; possible D gene TRBD2, 5 bases. Deletions cut 5 bases from V and 5 bases from J, with 16 bases between. The germline V gene encodes CDR1 SEHNR and CDR2 FQNEAQ (reference sequence). The CDR3 is made up of 14 amino acids. CDR3 protein: CASSLTLAPHEQYF. As DNA, the CDR3 is TGTGCCAGCAGCCTTACTCTAGCTCCACACGAGCAGTACTTC.

This clonotype was counted at least ten times. V is TRBV27 and J is TRBJ2-1; 8 bases agree with TRBD2. The CDR3 spans 15 residues. The germline gives CDR1 MNHEY, CDR2 SMNVEV (reference sequence). V was clipped by 7 bases and J by 3 bases; unmatched bases: 8. The CDR3 DNA reads as TGTGCCAGCACCCCCTCAGCGGGAGTCTACAATGAGCAGTTCTTC. Residues: CASTPSAGVYNEQFF.

This clonotype was seen many times. The chain joins TRBV9 to TRBJ2-2; possible D gene TRBD2, 5 bases. In germline, CDR1 is SGDLS, CDR2 YYNGEE. Between the trimmed V and J ends, which lost 3 bases and 8 bases, there was a span of 20 bases. The CDR3 has 16 amino acids. The CDR3 DNA follows: TGTGCCAGCAGCGCGGCCAAGGGAGAAGGGTCAGGGGAGCTGTTTTTT. Translating gives CASSAAKGEGSGELFF.